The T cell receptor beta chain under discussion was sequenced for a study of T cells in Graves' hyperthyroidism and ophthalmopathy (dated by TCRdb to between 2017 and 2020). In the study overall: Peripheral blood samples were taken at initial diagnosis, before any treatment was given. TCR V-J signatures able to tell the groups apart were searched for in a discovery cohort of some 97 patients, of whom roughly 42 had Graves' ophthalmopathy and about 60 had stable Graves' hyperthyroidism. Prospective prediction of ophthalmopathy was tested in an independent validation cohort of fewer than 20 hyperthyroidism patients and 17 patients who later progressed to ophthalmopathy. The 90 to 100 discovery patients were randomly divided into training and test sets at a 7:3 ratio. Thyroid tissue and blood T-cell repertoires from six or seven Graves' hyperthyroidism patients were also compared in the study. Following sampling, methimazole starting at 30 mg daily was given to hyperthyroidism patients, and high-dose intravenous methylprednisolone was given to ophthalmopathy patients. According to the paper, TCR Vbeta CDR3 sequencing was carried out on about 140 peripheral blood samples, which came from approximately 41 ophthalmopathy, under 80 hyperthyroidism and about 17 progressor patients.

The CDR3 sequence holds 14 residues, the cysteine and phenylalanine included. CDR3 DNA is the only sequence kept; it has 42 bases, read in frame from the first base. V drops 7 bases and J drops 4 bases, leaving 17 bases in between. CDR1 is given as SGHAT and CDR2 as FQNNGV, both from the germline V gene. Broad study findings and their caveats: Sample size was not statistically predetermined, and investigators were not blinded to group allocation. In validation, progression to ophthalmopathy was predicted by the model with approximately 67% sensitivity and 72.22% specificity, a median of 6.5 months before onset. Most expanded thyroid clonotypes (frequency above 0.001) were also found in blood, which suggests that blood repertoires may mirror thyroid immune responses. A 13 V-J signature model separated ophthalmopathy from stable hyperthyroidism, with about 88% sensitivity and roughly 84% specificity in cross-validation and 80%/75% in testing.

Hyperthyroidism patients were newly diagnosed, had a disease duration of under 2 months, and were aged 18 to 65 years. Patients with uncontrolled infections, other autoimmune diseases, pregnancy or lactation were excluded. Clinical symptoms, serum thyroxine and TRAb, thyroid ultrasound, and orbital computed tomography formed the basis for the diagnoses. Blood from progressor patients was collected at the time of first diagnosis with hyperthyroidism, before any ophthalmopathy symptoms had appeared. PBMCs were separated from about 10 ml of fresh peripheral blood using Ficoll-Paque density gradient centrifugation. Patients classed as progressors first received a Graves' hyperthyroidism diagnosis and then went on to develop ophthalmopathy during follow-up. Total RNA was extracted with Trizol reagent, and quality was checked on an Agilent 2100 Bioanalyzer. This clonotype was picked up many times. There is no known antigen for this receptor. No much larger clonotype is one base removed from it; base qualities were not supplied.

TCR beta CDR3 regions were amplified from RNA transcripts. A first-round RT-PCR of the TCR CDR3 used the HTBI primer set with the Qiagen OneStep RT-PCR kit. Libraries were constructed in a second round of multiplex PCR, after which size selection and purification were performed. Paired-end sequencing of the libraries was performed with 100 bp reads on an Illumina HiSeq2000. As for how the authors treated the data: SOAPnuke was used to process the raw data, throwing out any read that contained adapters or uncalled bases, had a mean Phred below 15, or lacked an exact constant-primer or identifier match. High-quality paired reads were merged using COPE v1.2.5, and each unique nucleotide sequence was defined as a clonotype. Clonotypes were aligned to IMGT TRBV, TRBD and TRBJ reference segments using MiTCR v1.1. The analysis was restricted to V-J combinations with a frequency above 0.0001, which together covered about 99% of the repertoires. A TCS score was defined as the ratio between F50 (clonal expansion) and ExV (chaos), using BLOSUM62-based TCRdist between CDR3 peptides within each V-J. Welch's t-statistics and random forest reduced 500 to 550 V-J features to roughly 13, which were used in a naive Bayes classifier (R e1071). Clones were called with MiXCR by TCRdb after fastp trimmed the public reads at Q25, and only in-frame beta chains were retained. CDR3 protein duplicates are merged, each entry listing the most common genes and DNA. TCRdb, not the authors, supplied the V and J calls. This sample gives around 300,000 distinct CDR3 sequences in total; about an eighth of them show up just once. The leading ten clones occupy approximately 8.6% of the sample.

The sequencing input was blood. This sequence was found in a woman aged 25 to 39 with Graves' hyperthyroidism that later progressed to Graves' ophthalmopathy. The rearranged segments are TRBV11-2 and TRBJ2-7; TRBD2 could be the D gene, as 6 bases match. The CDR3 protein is CASTKERGAYEQYF. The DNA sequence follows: TGTGCCAGCACGAAGGAGCGCGGGGCATACGAGCAGTACTTC.